The source of this TCR beta chain is a study of blood T cells in healthy people across ages. This CDR3 spans 11 amino acids. Trimming took 4 bases from V and 8 from J, leaving 5 bases between them. Germline lookup yields CDR1 MNHEY and CDR2 SVGAGI. There are a few counts of this clonotype. Together with a sample-barcoded 5' primer, a J-beta primer mix was included in a second PCR lasting about 7 to 12 cycles. Each single sample gave us at least 2.5 million CDR3-containing paired-end reads. TCRdb used MiXCR to reprocess the 5' RACE reads, holding one entry per CDR3 protein. The sample contains fewer than 800,000 distinct CDR3 sequences, roughly 21% of which appear only once.

This rearrangement joins TRBV6-5 to TRBJ1-4; D not resolved. The sequenced sample was blood. This receptor was taken from a man in his 70s in good health. The CDR3 protein is CASSFPEKLFF. CDR3 sequence (DNA): TGTGCCAGCAGTTTCCCCGAAAAACTGTTTTTT.